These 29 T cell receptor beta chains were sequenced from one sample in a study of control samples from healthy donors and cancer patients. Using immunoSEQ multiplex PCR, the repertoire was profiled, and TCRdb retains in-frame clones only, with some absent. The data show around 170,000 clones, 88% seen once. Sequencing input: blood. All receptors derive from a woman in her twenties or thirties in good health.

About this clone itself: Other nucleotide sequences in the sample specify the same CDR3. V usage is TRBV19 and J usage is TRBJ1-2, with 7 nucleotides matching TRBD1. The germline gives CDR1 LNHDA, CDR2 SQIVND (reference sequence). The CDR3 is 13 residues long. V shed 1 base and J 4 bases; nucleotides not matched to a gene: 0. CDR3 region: CASSIGQGYGYTF. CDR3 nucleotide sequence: TGTGCCAGTAGTATAGGACAGGGCTATGGCTACACCTTC.

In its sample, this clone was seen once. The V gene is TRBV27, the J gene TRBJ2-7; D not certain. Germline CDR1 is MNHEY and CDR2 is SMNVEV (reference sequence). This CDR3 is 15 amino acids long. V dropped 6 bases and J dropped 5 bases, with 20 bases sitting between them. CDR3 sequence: CASSHSLPHLDEQYF. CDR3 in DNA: TGTGCCAGCAGCCATTCATTACCCCACCTTGACGAGCAGTACTTC.

The CDR3 is CASSSGTGVGQPQHF. For the CDR3, the DNA is TGCGCCAGCAGTTCCGGGACAGGGGTAGGGCAGCCCCAGCATTTT. The chain uses TRBV5-1 and TRBJ1-5, with 10 bases that match TRBD1. The V gene end was trimmed by 5 bases and the J gene end by 7 bases; junction bases not matched to a gene: 9. The V gene's germline CDR1 is SGHRS and CDR2 YFSETQ. The CDR3 is 15 residues long.

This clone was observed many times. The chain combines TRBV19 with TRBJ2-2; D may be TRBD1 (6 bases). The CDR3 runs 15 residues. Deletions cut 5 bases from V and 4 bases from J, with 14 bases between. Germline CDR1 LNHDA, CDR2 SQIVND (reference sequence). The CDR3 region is CASSETQGVTGELFF. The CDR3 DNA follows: TGTGCCAGTAGTGAAACACAGGGCGTCACCGGGGAGCTGTTTTTT.

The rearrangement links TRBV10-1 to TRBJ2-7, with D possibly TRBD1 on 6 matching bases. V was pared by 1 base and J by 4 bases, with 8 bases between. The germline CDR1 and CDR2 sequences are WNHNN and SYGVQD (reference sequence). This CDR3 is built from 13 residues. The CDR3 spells CASSEWTVYEQYF. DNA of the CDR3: TGCGCCAGCAGTGAGTGGACAGTATACGAGCAGTACTTC.

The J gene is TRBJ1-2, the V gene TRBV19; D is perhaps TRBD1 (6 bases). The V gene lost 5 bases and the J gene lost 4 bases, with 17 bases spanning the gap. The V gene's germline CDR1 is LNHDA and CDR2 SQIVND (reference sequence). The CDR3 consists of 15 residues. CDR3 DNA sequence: TGTGCCAGTAGTGGAATACAGGGAGGGGGCTATGGCTACACCTTC. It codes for CASSGIQGGGYGYTF.

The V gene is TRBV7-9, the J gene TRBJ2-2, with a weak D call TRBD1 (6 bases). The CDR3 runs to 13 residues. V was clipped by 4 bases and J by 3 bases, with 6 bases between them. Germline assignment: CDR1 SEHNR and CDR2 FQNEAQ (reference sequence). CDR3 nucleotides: TGTGCCAGCAGCTGGACAGACACCGGGGAGCTGTTTTTT. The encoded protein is CASSWTDTGELFF. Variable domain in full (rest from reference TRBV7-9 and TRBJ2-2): DTGVSQNPRHKITKRGQNVTFRCDPISEHNRLYWYRQTLGQGPEFLTYFQNEAQLEKSRLLSDRFSAERPKGSFSTLEIQRTEQGDSAMYLCASSWTDTGELFFGEGSRLTVL.

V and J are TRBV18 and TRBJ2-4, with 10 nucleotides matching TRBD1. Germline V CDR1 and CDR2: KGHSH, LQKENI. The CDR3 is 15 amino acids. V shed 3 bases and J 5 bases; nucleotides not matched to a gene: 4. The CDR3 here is CASSPFGTGENIQYF. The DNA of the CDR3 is TGTGCCAGCTCACCGTTCGGGACAGGGGAAAACATTCAGTACTTC.

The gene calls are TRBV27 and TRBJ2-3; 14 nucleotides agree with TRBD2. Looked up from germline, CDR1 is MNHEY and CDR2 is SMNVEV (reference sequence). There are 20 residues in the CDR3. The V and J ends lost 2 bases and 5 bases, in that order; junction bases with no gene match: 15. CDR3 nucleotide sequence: TGTGCCAGCAGTTTAAGACTAGCGGGAGGGCTTTCTTTGGGTTTAGATACGCAGTATTTT. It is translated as CASSLRLAGGLSLGLDTQYF.

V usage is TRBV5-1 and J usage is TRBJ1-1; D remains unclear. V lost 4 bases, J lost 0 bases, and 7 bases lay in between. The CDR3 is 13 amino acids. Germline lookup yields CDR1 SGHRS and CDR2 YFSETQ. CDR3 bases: TGCGCCAGCAGCCCAGGAATGAACACTGAAGCTTTCTTT. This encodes CASSPGMNTEAFF.

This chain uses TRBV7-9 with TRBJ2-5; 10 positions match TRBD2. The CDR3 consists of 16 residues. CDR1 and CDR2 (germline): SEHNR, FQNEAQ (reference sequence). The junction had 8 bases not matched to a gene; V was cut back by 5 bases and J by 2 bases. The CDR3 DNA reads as TGTGCCAGCAGCGGAGGAGCGGGAGGGAGGCAAGAGACCCAGTACTTC. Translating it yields CASSGGAGGRQETQYF.

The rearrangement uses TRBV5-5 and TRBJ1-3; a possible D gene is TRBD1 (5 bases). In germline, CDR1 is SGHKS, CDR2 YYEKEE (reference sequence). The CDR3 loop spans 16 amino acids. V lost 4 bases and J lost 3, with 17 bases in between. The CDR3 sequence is CASSPGVTAGGNTIYF. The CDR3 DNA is TGTGCCAGCAGCCCTGGCGTGACAGCGGGTGGAAACACCATATATTTT.

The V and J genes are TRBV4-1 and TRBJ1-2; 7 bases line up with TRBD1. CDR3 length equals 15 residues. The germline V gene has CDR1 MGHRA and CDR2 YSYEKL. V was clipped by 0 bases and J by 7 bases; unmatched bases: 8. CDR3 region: CASSQEEGTVSGYTF. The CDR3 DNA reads TGCGCCAGCAGCCAAGAGGAGGGGACAGTTTCTGGCTACACCTTC.

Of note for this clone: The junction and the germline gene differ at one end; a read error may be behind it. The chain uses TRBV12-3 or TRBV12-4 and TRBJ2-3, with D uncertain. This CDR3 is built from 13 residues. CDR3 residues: CASSLDSTDTQYF. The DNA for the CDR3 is TGTGCCAGCAGCTTAGACAGCACAGATACGCAGTATTTT.

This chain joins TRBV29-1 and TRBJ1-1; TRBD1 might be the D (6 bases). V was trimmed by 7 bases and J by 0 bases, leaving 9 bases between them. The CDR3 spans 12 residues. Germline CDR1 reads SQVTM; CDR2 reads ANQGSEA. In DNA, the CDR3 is TGCAGCGGACAGGACGTGAACACTGAAGCTTTCTTT. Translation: CSGQDVNTEAFF.

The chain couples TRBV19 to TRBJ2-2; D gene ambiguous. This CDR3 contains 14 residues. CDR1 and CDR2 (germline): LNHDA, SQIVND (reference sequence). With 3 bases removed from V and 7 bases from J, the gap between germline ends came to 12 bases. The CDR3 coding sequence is TGTGCCAGTAGTATCCAGGTTCGAAGCGGGGAGCTGTTTTTT. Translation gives CASSIQVRSGELFF.

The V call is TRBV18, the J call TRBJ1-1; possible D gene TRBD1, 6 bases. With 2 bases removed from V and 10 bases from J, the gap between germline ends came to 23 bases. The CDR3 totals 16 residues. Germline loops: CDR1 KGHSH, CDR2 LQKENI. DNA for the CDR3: TGTGCCAGCTCACCAGACTATACAGGGCAACAAGACAGAGCTTTCTTT. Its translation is CASSPDYTGQQDRAFF.

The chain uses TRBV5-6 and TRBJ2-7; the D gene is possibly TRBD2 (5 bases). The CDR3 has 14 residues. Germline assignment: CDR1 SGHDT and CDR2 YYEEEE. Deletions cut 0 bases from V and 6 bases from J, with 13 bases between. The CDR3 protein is CASSLGASKPEQYF. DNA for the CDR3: TGTGCCAGCAGCTTGGGTGCTAGCAAACCCGAGCAGTACTTC.

CDR3 sequence: CASGRGLGNTIYF. In nucleotides, the CDR3 is TGTGCCAGCGGGCGGGGGCTTGGAAACACCATATATTTT. J is TRBJ1-3 and V is TRBV7-9; TRBD1 is a possible D gene (6 bases). The CDR3 has 13 amino acids. Germline V gene lookup returns CDR1 SEHNR and CDR2 FQNEAQ (reference sequence). The V end lost 8 bases, the J end lost 3 bases, and 11 bases lay between the germline ends.

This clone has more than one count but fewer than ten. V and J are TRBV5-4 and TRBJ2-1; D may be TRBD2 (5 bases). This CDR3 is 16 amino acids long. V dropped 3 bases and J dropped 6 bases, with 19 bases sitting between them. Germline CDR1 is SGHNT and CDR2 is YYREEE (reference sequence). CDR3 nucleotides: TGTGCCAGCAGCTCCCTATCAGGAACAAGCGGCAATGAGCAGTTCTTC. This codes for CASSSLSGTSGNEQFF. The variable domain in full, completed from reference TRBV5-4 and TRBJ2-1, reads ETGVTQSPTHLIKTRGQQVTLRCSSQSGHNTVSWYQQALGQGPQFIFQYYREEENGRGNFPPRFSGLQFPNYSSELNVNALELDDSALYLCASSSLSGTSGNEQFFGPGTRLTVL.

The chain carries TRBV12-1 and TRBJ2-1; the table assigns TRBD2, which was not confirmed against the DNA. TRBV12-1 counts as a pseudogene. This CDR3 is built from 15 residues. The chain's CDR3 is CASKYWAEVDDEQFF. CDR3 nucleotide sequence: TGTGCCAGCAAGTATTGGGCGGAGGTGGATGATGAGCAGTTCTTC.

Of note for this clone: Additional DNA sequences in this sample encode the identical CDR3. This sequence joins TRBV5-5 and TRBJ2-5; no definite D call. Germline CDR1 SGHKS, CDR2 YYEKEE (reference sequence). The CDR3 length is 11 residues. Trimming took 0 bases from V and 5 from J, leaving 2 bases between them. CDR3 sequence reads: CASSLEETQYF. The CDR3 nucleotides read TGTGCCAGCAGCTTGGAGGAGACCCAGTACTTC.

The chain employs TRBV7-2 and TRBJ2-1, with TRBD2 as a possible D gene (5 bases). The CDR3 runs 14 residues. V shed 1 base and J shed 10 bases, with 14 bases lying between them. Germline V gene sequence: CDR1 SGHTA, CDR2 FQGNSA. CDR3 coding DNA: TGTGCCAGCAGCTTAGAGCGCGCGGACTCCGAGCAGTTCTTC. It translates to CASSLERADSEQFF.

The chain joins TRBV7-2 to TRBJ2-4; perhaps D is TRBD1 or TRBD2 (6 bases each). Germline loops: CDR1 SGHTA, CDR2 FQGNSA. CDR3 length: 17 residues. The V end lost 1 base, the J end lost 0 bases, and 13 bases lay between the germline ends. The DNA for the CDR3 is TGTGCCAGCAGCTTAGAGGAGGGGGGCTTAGCCAAAAACATTCAGTACTTC. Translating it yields CASSLEEGGLAKNIQYF.

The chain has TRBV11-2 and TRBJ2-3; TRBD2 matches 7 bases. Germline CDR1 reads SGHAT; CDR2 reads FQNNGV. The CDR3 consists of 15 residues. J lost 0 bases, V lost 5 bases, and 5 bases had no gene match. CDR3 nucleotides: TGTGCCAGCAGCCATGGGACTACTAGCACAGATACGCAGTATTTT. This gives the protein CASSHGTTSTDTQYF.

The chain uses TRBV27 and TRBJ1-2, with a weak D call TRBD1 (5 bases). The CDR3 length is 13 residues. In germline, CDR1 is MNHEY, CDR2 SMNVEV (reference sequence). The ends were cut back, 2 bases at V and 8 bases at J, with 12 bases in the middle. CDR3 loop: CASSLKPGRGYTF. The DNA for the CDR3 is TGTGCCAGCAGTTTAAAGCCAGGGAGAGGCTACACCTTC.

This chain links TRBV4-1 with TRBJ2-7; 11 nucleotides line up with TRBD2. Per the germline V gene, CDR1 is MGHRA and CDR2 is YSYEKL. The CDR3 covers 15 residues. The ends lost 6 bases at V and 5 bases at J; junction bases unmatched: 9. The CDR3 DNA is TGCGCCAGCAGTTCCACTAGCGGGAGTCCCAACGAGCAGTACTTC. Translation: CASSSTSGSPNEQYF.

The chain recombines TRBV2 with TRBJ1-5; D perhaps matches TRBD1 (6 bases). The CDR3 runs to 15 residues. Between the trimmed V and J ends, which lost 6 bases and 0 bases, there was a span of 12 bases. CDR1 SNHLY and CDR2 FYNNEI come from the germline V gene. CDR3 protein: CASRDGTNSNQPQHF. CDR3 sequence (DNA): TGTGCCAGCAGAGACGGGACAAATAGCAATCAGCCCCAGCATTTT.

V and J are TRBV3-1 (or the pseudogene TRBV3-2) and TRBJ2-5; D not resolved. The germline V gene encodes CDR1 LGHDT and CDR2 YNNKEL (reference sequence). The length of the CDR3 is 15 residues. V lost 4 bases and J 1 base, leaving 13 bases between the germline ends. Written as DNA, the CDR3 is TGTGCCAGCAGCCGTCCTAGAAGGACCCAAGAGACCCAGTACTTC. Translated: CASSRPRRTQETQYF.